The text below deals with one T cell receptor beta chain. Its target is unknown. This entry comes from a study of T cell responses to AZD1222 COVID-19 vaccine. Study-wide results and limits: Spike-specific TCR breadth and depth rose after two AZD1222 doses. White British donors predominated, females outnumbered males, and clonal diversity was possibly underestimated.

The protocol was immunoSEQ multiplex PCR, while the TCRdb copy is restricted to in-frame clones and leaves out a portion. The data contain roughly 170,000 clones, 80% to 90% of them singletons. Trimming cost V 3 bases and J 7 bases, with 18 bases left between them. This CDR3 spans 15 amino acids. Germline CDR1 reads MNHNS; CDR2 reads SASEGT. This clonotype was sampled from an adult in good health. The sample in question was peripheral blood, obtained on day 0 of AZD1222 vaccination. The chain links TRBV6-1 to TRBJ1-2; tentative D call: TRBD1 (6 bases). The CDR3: CASSDPLRGALGYTF. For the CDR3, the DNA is TGTGCCAGCAGTGACCCTTTGCGGGGGGCGCTTGGCTACACCTTC.